The 21 T cell receptor beta chains below all came from one sample that was sequenced in a study of cytomegalovirus exposure and HLA in healthy donors. Use of 60 Vbeta and 13 Jbeta primers characterized the PCR. TCRdb keeps only in-frame clones here, not all; method: immunoSEQ multiplex PCR. The data hold some 190,000 clones, with around 83% observed a single time. Source material: PBMCs. These receptors were taken from a man in his forties in good health and CMV-seropositive.

This clone has just one count. The V call is TRBV2, the J call TRBJ1-4; the match to TRBD1 covers 8 bases. Germline assignment: CDR1 SNHLY and CDR2 FYNNEI. The CDR3 is 15 amino acids. The ends lost 5 bases at V and 8 bases at J; junction bases unmatched: 10. The CDR3: CASSPRTGSGEKLFF. The CDR3 coding sequence is TGTGCCAGCAGTCCCAGGACAGGGTCAGGCGAAAAACTGTTTTTT. Looking up the rest from reference TRBV2 and TRBJ1-4 gives the full variable domain: EPEVTQTPSHQVTQMGQEVILRCVPISNHLYFYWYRQILGQKVEFLVSFYNNEISEKSEIFDDQFSVERPDGSNFTLKIRSTKLEDSAMYFCASSPRTGSGEKLFFGSGTQLSVL.

The genes are TRBV2 and TRBJ2-3, with D maybe TRBD1 (6 bases). Germline V gene data show CDR1 as SNHLY and CDR2 as FYNNEI. Trimming pared 8 bases from V and 6 bases from J, leaving 15 bases between. This CDR3 comprises 13 residues. The DNA of the CDR3 is TGTGCCAGCCTCTACCAGGGGTTCGATACGCAGTATTTT. Its translation: CASLYQGFDTQYF.

Here the CDR3 DNA reads TGCGCCAGCCGGGCGGGGTTGACTGAAGCTTTCTTT. It translates to CASRAGLTEAFF. The J gene is TRBJ1-1, the V gene TRBV5-1; D uncertain. The CDR3 spans 12 residues. V gave up 7 bases and J gave up 5 bases, with 12 bases separating them. Germline-derived CDR1 and CDR2 are SGHRS and YFSETQ.

J is TRBJ1-2 and V is TRBV5-1; D is possibly TRBD1 (6 bases). V lost 1 base and J 7 bases, leaving 11 bases between the germline ends. The CDR3 has 13 residues. Germline V gives CDR1 SGHRS, CDR2 YFSETQ. CDR3 coding DNA: TGCGCCAGCAGCTTGAACAGGGATGGTGGCTACACCTTC. It is translated as CASSLNRDGGYTF.

The chain uses TRBV7-9 and TRBJ1-2; 8 bases agree with TRBD1. Germline values: CDR1 SEHNR, CDR2 FQNEAQ (reference sequence). V lost 0 bases and J lost 4; bases outside the gene matches: 13. The CDR3 is 18 amino acids. CDR3 bases: TGTGCCAGCAGCTTAGCCGGGACAGGCGGGGGAGGCCGCTATGGCTACACCTTC. It encodes CASSLAGTGGGGRYGYTF.

The V gene is TRBV27, the J gene TRBJ2-7, with D perhaps matching TRBD2 (5 bases). Between the trimmed V and J ends, which lost 3 bases and 6 bases, there was a span of 12 bases. The CDR3 contains 13 residues. The germline V gene encodes CDR1 MNHEY and CDR2 SMNVEV (reference sequence). This chain's CDR3 is CASSFGLPGEQYF. For the CDR3, the DNA is TGTGCCAGCAGTTTCGGACTTCCGGGCGAGCAGTACTTC.

V usage is TRBV5-5 and J usage is TRBJ2-3; 7 bases fit TRBD2. The trim removed 1 base at V and 0 bases at J, leaving 5 bases unmatched. The CDR3 covers 16 residues. CDR1 and CDR2 from the germline V gene are SGHKS and YYEKEE (reference sequence). This CDR3 reads CASSLIPGGSTDTQYF. The CDR3 nucleotides read TGTGCCAGCAGCTTGATTCCGGGAGGCAGCACAGATACGCAGTATTTT.

The rearrangement uses TRBV11-3 and TRBJ2-7, with TRBD2 matching over 12 bases. Unmatched junction bases numbered 3, after V lost 5 bases and J lost 4 bases. Per the germline V gene, CDR1 is SGHNT and CDR2 is YENEEA. The CDR3 has 14 amino acids. CDR3 region: CASSRTSGEYEQYF. CDR3 nucleotide sequence: TGTGCCAGCAGCCGGACTAGCGGGGAATACGAGCAGTACTTC. The entire variable domain, with the rest obtained from reference TRBV11-3 and TRBJ2-7, is as follows: EAGVVQSPRYKIIEKKQPVAFWCNPISGHNTLYWYLQNLGQGPELLIRYENEEAVDDSQLPKDRFSAERLKGVDSTLKIQPAELGDSAVYLCASSRTSGEYEQYFGPGTRLTVT.

The chain couples TRBV5-6 to TRBJ2-7, with 7 bases that match TRBD2. In germline, CDR1 is SGHDT, CDR2 YYEEEE. The trim removed 5 bases at V and 3 bases at J, leaving 5 bases unmatched. The CDR3 consists of 13 residues. For the CDR3, the DNA is TGTGCCAGCAGGTCACGGGGGGTCTACGAGCAGTACTTC. It is translated as CASRSRGVYEQYF.

This clone was recorded a few times. This chain uses TRBV10-1 with TRBJ2-1, with D possibly being TRBD2 (5 bases). Germline lookup yields CDR1 WNHNN and CDR2 SYGVQD (reference sequence). Trimming cost V 0 bases and J 1 base, with 10 bases left between them. The CDR3 length is 16 residues. The CDR3 loop reads CASSESPDWSYNEQFF. DNA of the CDR3: TGCGCCAGCAGTGAGTCCCCGGACTGGTCCTACAATGAGCAGTTCTTC.

The CDR3 sequence: CASSVGGKLADEKLFF. The CDR3 DNA sequence: TGTGCCAGCAGCGTAGGAGGGAAGTTGGCAGATGAAAAACTGTTTTTT. The chain uses TRBV9 and TRBJ1-4, with D unclear. This CDR3 is built from 16 residues. Trimming removed 0 bases from V and 6 bases from J, with 15 bases in between. Germline-derived CDR1 and CDR2 are SGDLS and YYNGEE.

The gene calls are TRBV6-1 and TRBJ2-1; 9 nucleotides agree with TRBD2. The CDR3 covers 12 residues. The germline CDR1 and CDR2 sequences are MNHNS and SASEGT. V was clipped by 11 bases and J by 6 bases; unmatched bases: 5. The DNA of the CDR3 is TGTGCCTCGAGAGCGGGAGGCAATGAGCAGTTCTTC. Translation gives CASRAGGNEQFF.

This chain connects TRBV7-6 to TRBJ2-5; TRBD2 is a possible D gene (5 bases). Matching the DNA end better, TRBJ2-7 makes the J call doubtful. The germline V gene encodes CDR1 SGHVS and CDR2 FNYEAQ. The CDR3 contains 14 residues. CDR3 bases: TGTGCCAGCAGCCCATCCGGACGGGACTACGAGCAGTACTTC. Its protein is CASSPSGRDYEQYF.

J is TRBJ2-7 and V is TRBV29-1, with D unresolved. V was cut by 7 bases and J by 4 bases, with 11 bases left in between. The germline V gene has CDR1 SQVTM and CDR2 ANQGSEA. The length of the CDR3 is 11 residues. CDR3 protein: CSASTGYEQYF. CDR3 coding DNA: TGCAGCGCCTCGACTGGGTACGAGCAGTACTTC.

The rearrangement joins TRBV19 to TRBJ1-1; D remains unclear. V was shortened by 8 bases and J by 2 bases, with 15 bases between the two germline ends. The CDR3 spans 14 residues. Germline V CDR1 and CDR2: LNHDA, SQIVND (reference sequence). The CDR3 loop reads CASGTNAGNTEAFF. DNA for the CDR3: TGTGCCAGTGGAACTAATGCGGGTAACACTGAAGCTTTCTTT.

V gene TRBV7-2 combines with J gene TRBJ1-3; tentatively, D is TRBD1 (6 bases). This CDR3 is 15 amino acids long. Germline loops: CDR1 SGHTA, CDR2 FQGNSA. Trimming removed 1 base from V and 3 bases from J, with 10 bases in between. The CDR3 sequence is CASSLGPGVGNTIYF. The DNA for the CDR3 is TGTGCCAGCAGCTTAGGTCCAGGGGTTGGAAACACCATATATTTT.

The CDR3 DNA sequence: TGTGCCAGCAGCCCGGGACAGGGGACCTACAATGAGCAGTTCTTC. As protein: CASSPGQGTYNEQFF. The chain couples TRBV11-2 to TRBJ2-1; TRBD1 matches 10 bases. Germline V CDR1 and CDR2: SGHAT, FQNNGV. With V trimmed by 5 bases and J by 2 bases, 3 bases remained unmatched. CDR3 size: 15 residues.

The gene calls are TRBV11-2 and TRBJ2-7; the match to TRBD2 covers 12 bases. The ends lost 5 bases at V and 5 bases at J; junction bases unmatched: 7. The germline V gene has CDR1 SGHAT and CDR2 FQNNGV. The CDR3 contains 15 residues. CDR3 sequence (DNA): TGTGCCAGCAGCCCGACCCGACTAGCGGGAGACGAGCAGTACTTC. Translation: CASSPTRLAGDEQYF.

This sequence joins TRBV6-5 and TRBJ2-1; a weak D match, TRBD2 (5 bases). The CDR3 is 15 amino acids. V was trimmed by 6 bases and J by 8 bases, leaving 20 bases between them. Germline loops: CDR1 MNHEY, CDR2 SVGAGI. CDR3 coding DNA: TGTGCCAGCAGCCGCCGTGGACTGGGAAAGGATGAGCAGTTCTTC. Translation gives CASSRRGLGKDEQFF.

As to this clone: Additional DNA sequences in this sample encode the identical CDR3. The V call is TRBV28, the J call TRBJ1-5, with 11 bases fitting TRBD1. The CDR3 spans 15 residues. J was trimmed by 2 bases and V by 5 bases; bases with no gene match: 2. CDR1 MDHEN and CDR2 SYDVKM come from the germline V gene. For the CDR3, the DNA is TGTGCCAGCAGTCTGGGACAGGGGGGCAATCAGCCCCAGCATTTT. This translates into CASSLGQGGNQPQHF.

The chain couples TRBV5-4 to TRBJ2-1, with 7 bases aligning to TRBD2. The CDR3 runs 16 residues. V lost 4 bases and J lost 8; bases outside the gene matches: 15. The germline V gene has CDR1 SGHNT and CDR2 YYREEE (reference sequence). The CDR3 reads CASSPPGGRAPYEQFF. DNA of the CDR3: TGTGCCAGCAGCCCCCCGGGGGGAAGAGCCCCCTATGAGCAGTTCTTC.